The 17 T cell receptor beta chains below come from one sample, sequenced in a study of blood T cell repertoires in COVID-19. This table comes from immunoSEQ multiplex PCR, and its TCRdb copy is limited to in-frame clones, with some not included. The table includes under 250,000 clones, more than 70% detected once. The material sequenced was peripheral blood. These receptors came from a woman aged 55-69 years with acute or convalescent COVID-19.

This chain connects TRBV15 to TRBJ2-1, with D possibly TRBD2 on 5 matching bases. In germline, CDR1 is LNHNV, CDR2 YYDKDF (reference sequence). V shed 5 bases and J shed 0 bases, with 17 bases lying between them. The CDR3 has 17 amino acids. The CDR3 spells CATSSLTGLASYNEQFF. The DNA for the CDR3 is TGTGCCACCAGCTCTTTAACCGGACTGGCCTCCTACAATGAGCAGTTCTTC.

The chain employs TRBV5-1 and TRBJ2-5; D is ambiguous. V was cut by 0 bases and J by 0 bases, with 6 bases left in between. The CDR3 contains 14 residues. CDR1 is SGHRS, CDR2 YFSETQ, per germline. The chain's CDR3 is CASSLVADQETQYF. CDR3 nucleotides: TGCGCCAGCAGCTTGGTGGCAGACCAAGAGACCCAGTACTTC.

The genes are TRBV11-2 and TRBJ2-7; maybe TRBD1 (6 bases). Germline CDR1 and CDR2: SGHAT and FQNNGV. Trimming shortened V by 2 bases and J by 5 bases, and 19 bases separated the two germline ends. CDR3 size: 16 residues. Here the CDR3 reads CASSLHPRTASDEQYF. DNA of the CDR3: TGTGCCAGCAGCTTACACCCACGGACAGCCTCGGACGAGCAGTACTTC.

The V gene is TRBV18, the J gene TRBJ2-3, with no clear D. CDR1 KGHSH and CDR2 LQKENI come from the germline V gene. Trimming stripped 2 bases from V and 4 bases from J, with 13 bases between. This CDR3 region has 15 residues. The CDR3 is CASSPRGPLADTQYF. Written as DNA, the CDR3 is TGTGCCAGCTCACCAAGAGGTCCATTGGCAGATACGCAGTATTTT.

The chain combines TRBV3-1 (or the pseudogene TRBV3-2) with TRBJ2-7; D is possibly TRBD2 (5 bases). The CDR3 covers 13 residues. V was shortened by 4 bases and J by 7 bases, with 14 bases between the two germline ends. CDR1 LGHDT and CDR2 YNNKEL come from the germline V gene (reference sequence). The CDR3 spells CASSPVRTGEQYF. In nucleotides, the CDR3 is TGTGCCAGCAGCCCCGTACGGACGGGGGAGCAGTACTTC.

There are a few counts of this clone. The V gene is TRBV6-2 or TRBV6-3, the J gene TRBJ1-1, with 11 bases identical to TRBD1. Germline CDR1 is MNHEY and CDR2 is SVGEGT. Trimming at V came to 5 bases and at J to 1 base, leaving 6 bases not matched to a gene. The CDR3 spans 16 residues. CDR3 amino acids: CASSTRDRGANTEAFF. CDR3 DNA: TGTGCCAGCAGTACAAGGGACAGGGGGGCGAACACTGAAGCTTTCTTT.

The V and J genes are TRBV28 and TRBJ1-5, with TRBD1 matching 7 bases. The CDR3 is 14 residues long. V was clipped by 7 bases and J by 1 base; unmatched bases: 4. Germline V gives CDR1 MDHEN, CDR2 SYDVKM. The CDR3 DNA sequence: TGTGCCAGCATGAAGGGGGCGAGCAATCAGCCCCAGCATTTT. Its translation is CASMKGASNQPQHF.

This clone was seen ten or more times. The V call is TRBV7-8, the J call TRBJ1-6, with 7 nucleotides matching TRBD1. This CDR3 contains 15 residues. In germline, CDR1 is SGHVS, CDR2 FQNEAQ. The trim removed 5 bases at V and 0 bases at J, leaving 1 base unmatched. Written as DNA, the CDR3 is TGTGCCAGCAGCCGGGACAGCTCCTATAATTCACCCCTCCACTTT. Amino acid sequence: CASSRDSSYNSPLHF.

The chain links TRBV30 to TRBJ1-1, with 8 bases fitting TRBD1. Looked up from germline, CDR1 is GTSNPN and CDR2 is SVGIG (reference sequence). V gave up 1 base and J gave up 8 bases; unmatched junction bases: 6. The CDR3 extends over 13 amino acids. This chain's CDR3 is CAWSAGQGREAFF. CDR3 nucleotide sequence: TGTGCCTGGAGTGCCGGACAGGGACGAGAAGCTTTCTTT.

This clone was recorded once. This chain connects TRBV28 to TRBJ1-1; the D is unclear. With 7 bases removed from V and 1 base from J, the gap between germline ends came to 10 bases. Germline-derived CDR1 and CDR2 are MDHEN and SYDVKM. The CDR3 is 13 amino acids. The CDR3 here is CASMERSNTEAFF. CDR3 DNA: TGTGCCAGCATGGAGAGGTCGAACACTGAAGCTTTCTTT.

The chain carries TRBV29-1 and TRBJ2-1; D is perhaps TRBD1 (5 bases). Trimming left V 7 bases short and J 3 bases short, with 16 bases between. The germline V gene has CDR1 SQVTM and CDR2 ANQGSEA. This CDR3 is built from 14 residues. CDR3 in DNA: TGCAGCGGGCTAGGGGTGGATGTCTACAATGAGCAGTTCTTC. Residues: CSGLGVDVYNEQFF.

This clone was observed once. The chain's CDR3 is CASNSPTGFSGNTIYF. DNA of the CDR3: TGTGCCAGCAATTCCCCGACAGGATTCTCTGGAAACACCATATATTTT. This chain joins TRBV2 and TRBJ1-3; D might be TRBD1 (6 bases). This CDR3 contains 16 residues. Germline CDR1 SNHLY, CDR2 FYNNEI. V lost 7 bases to trimming and J lost 0 bases, with 16 bases between them. The variable domain in full, with the rest retrieved from reference TRBV2 and TRBJ1-3, is EPEVTQTPSHQVTQMGQEVILRCVPISNHLYFYWYRQILGQKVEFLVSFYNNEISEKSEIFDDQFSVERPDGSNFTLKIRSTKLEDSAMYFCASNSPTGFSGNTIYFGEGSWLTVV.

The chain joins TRBV30 to TRBJ1-1; TRBD1 aligns across 7 bases. After removal of 7 bases from V and 1 base from J, the junction contained 3 bases not matched to a gene. Germline CDR1 GTSNPN, CDR2 SVGIG (reference sequence). The CDR3 length is 12 residues. CDR3 in DNA: TGTGCCTCAAGACAGGGGAACACTGAAGCTTTCTTT. Its translation is CASRQGNTEAFF. Full variable domain (missing parts from reference TRBV30 and TRBJ1-1): SQTIHQWPATLVQPVGSPLSLECTVEGTSNPNLYWYRQAAGRGLQLLFYSVGIGQISSEVPQNLSASRPQDRQFILSSKKLLLSDSGFYLCASRQGNTEAFFGQGTRLTVV.

This chain joins TRBV7-9 and TRBJ2-3; 8 bases line up with TRBD1. In germline, CDR1 is SEHNR, CDR2 FQNEAQ (reference sequence). The CDR3 is made up of 14 amino acids. V lost 5 bases, J lost 1 base, and 2 bases stayed unmatched. The CDR3 sequence: CASSPDRGTDTQYF. CDR3 DNA: TGTGCCAGCAGCCCGGACAGGGGCACAGATACGCAGTATTTT. The full variable domain, its missing parts supplied by reference TRBV7-9 and TRBJ2-3, is DTGVSQNPRHKITKRGQNVTFRCDPISEHNRLYWYRQTLGQGPEFLTYFQNEAQLEKSRLLSDRFSAERPKGSFSTLEIQRTEQGDSAMYLCASSPDRGTDTQYFGPGTRLTVL.

This chain links TRBV5-1 with TRBJ1-2; a weak D match, TRBD1 (5 bases). The V gene lost 2 bases and the J gene lost 7 bases, with 15 bases spanning the gap. CDR1 and CDR2 (germline): SGHRS, YFSETQ. The CDR3 extends over 14 amino acids. CDR3 residues: CASSFDNSRGGYTF. CDR3 DNA sequence: TGCGCCAGCAGCTTCGACAACTCTAGGGGTGGCTACACCTTC.

This clone was observed once. The chain is built from TRBV28 and TRBJ1-2, with TRBD1 matching over 8 bases. There are 13 residues in the CDR3. After removal of 4 bases from V and 6 bases from J, the junction contained 4 bases not matched to a gene. In germline, CDR1 is MDHEN, CDR2 SYDVKM. CDR3 protein: CASSSQGAHGYTF. The CDR3 DNA sequence: TGTGCCAGCAGTTCTCAGGGGGCGCATGGCTACACCTTC.

V gene TRBV18 combines with J gene TRBJ1-5, with 8 bases fitting TRBD1. With 3 bases clipped from V and 0 bases from J, the junction kept 1 base outside the gene matches. Germline V lookup: CDR1 KGHSH, CDR2 LQKENI. The CDR3 runs to 15 residues. The DNA for the CDR3 is TGTGCCAGCTCACCGACAGGGGATAGCAATCAGCCCCAGCATTTT. This translates into CASSPTGDSNQPQHF. Drawing the rest from reference TRBV18 and TRBJ1-5, the complete variable domain is NAGVMQNPRHLVRRRGQEARLRCSPMKGHSHVYWYRQLPEEGLKFMVYLQKENIIDESGMPKERFSAEFPKEGPSILRIQQVVRGDSAAYFCASSPTGDSNQPQHFGDGTRLSIL.